The present T cell receptor beta chain was sequenced within a study of Ad26.COV2.S vaccination and SARS-CoV-2 variants. Across the whole study: By the intramuscular route, Ad26.COV2.S was given once, or twice 56 days apart.

Whole-study findings and limits: Vaccinees showed greater spike-specific TCR breadth than placebo recipients.

V lost 3 bases and J 1 base, leaving 18 bases between the germline ends. This CDR3 comprises 16 residues. CDR1 DFQATT and CDR2 SNEGSKA come from the germline V gene (reference sequence). Note on this clone: Its antigen is not identified.

The treatment was: some 20 received Ad26.COV2.S at low or high dose, single or two shots; 5 received placebo; per-sample allocation not given. Samples analyzed were those drawn on day 63 after the first vaccine or placebo injection. An adult aged 18-55 years in Boston served as the donor. The data were produced by immunoSEQ multiplex PCR, yet TCRdb's version contains in-frame clones alone and is incomplete. Here the sample spans fewer than 500,000 clones, around 90% being singletons. This TCR derives from a person between 18 and 60 years old who received the Ad26.COV2.S COVID-19 vaccine or a placebo. The chain recombines TRBV20-1 with TRBJ1-1; no clear D. Specimen: peripheral blood, collected in a trial of Ad26.COV2.S vaccine versus placebo. In DNA, the CDR3 is TGCAGTGCTAGTGCGTGGGCGCGGGATGAGAACACTGAAGCTTTCTTT. Translated, it gives CSASAWARDENTEAFF.